One and the same sample provided the 22 T cell receptor beta chains below, sequenced in a study of blood T cell repertoires in COVID-19. Sequencing used immunoSEQ multiplex PCR; TCRdb keeps in-frame clones, though not all of them. Altogether about 250,000 clones are present, roughly 84% being singletons, with the ten largest covering roughly 27%. The specimen was peripheral blood. The receptors stem from a man between 40 and 49 years old with acute or convalescent COVID-19.

The chain uses TRBV25-1 and TRBJ2-7, with D perhaps TRBD1 (5 bases). The CDR3 has 13 residues. The germline CDR1 and CDR2 sequences are MGHDK and SYGVNS. The V end was cut by 6 bases, the J end by 5 bases, with 14 bases between. The chain's CDR3 is CASRGQVGNEQYF. DNA of the CDR3: TGTGCCAGCAGGGGGCAGGTCGGCAACGAGCAGTACTTC.

The chain joins TRBV6-2 or TRBV6-3 to TRBJ2-1; 7 nucleotides line up with TRBD2. Per germline, CDR1 MNHEY and CDR2 SVGEGT. The V and J ends lost 0 bases and 1 base, in that order; junction bases with no gene match: 9. CDR3 length: 18 residues. The CDR3 is CASSYSLEAGLSYNEQFF. In DNA, the CDR3 is TGTGCCAGCAGTTACTCCCTTGAAGCGGGACTTTCCTACAATGAGCAGTTCTTC.

This clone was seen a single time. V is TRBV27 and J is TRBJ1-1; no reliable D call. The V gene's germline CDR1 is MNHEY and CDR2 SMNVEV (reference sequence). This CDR3 comprises 14 residues. Deletions cut 3 bases from V and 1 base from J, with 9 bases between. CDR3 bases: TGTGCCAGCAGTTTTCTGCCAGGGAACACTGAAGCTTTCTTT. It translates to CASSFLPGNTEAFF.

For the CDR3, the DNA is TGTGCCAGCAGCGCGGGGAAAGGTACCTACGAGCAGTACTTC. It encodes CASSAGKGTYEQYF. The chain has TRBV5-4 and TRBJ2-7; weak D call: TRBD2 (6 bases). The CDR3 covers 14 residues. Looked up from germline, CDR1 is SGHNT and CDR2 is YYREEE (reference sequence). V was pared by 4 bases and J by 2 bases, with 13 bases between.

The V and J genes are TRBV3-1 (or the pseudogene TRBV3-2) and TRBJ2-3; 9 bases align to TRBD2. Germline CDR1 and CDR2: LGHDT and YNNKEL (reference sequence). The CDR3 runs to 17 residues. Trimming removed 1 base from V and 9 bases from J; junction bases left unmatched: 14. CDR3 nucleotide sequence: TGTGCCAGCAGCCAAGGGCGGACTAGCGCCCTGGGGAGGACGCAGTATTTT. It translates to CASSQGRTSALGRTQYF.

V gene TRBV30 combines with J gene TRBJ1-5, with a possible D match to TRBD1 (5 bases). This CDR3 has 14 amino acids. The germline V gene has CDR1 GTSNPN and CDR2 SVGIG (reference sequence). Trimming shortened V by 3 bases and J by 3 bases, and 12 bases separated the two germline ends. In nucleotides, the CDR3 is TGTGCCTGGAGAAAGGACAACCCCAATCAGCCCCAGCATTTT. Translated, it gives CAWRKDNPNQPQHF.

The chain uses TRBV5-5 and TRBJ1-5, with 10 nucleotides matching TRBD1. Per the germline V gene, CDR1 is SGHKS and CDR2 is YYEKEE (reference sequence). This CDR3 contains 15 residues. Losses at the gene ends were 3 bases for V and 9 bases for J; bases not matched to a gene: 9. DNA for the CDR3: TGTGCCAGCAGCTCCCGGGACAGGGGAGAGGGGCCCCAGCATTTT. This translates into CASSSRDRGEGPQHF.

The chain links TRBV3-1 (or the pseudogene TRBV3-2) to TRBJ2-5; D remains ambiguous. Germline V CDR1 and CDR2: LGHDT, YNNKEL (reference sequence). This CDR3 contains 11 residues. The ends were cut back, 6 bases at V and 6 bases at J, with 8 bases in the middle. CDR3 residues: CASSRDKTQYF. The CDR3 nucleotides read TGTGCCAGCAGTCGTGACAAGACCCAGTACTTC.

In this sample, this clone turned up a few times. The CDR3 reads CASSRDRASYGYTF. CDR3 sequence (DNA): TGTGCCAGCAGCCGGGACAGGGCCTCCTATGGCTACACCTTC. V is TRBV5-4 and J is TRBJ1-2; TRBD1 matches 9 bases. CDR3 length: 14 amino acids. The V segment lost 4 bases and the J segment 4 bases; nucleotides outside the gene matches: 5. Germline lookup yields CDR1 SGHNT and CDR2 YYREEE (reference sequence).

This chain connects TRBV5-4 to TRBJ1-2; D is perhaps TRBD1 (5 bases). This CDR3 has 15 amino acids. In germline, CDR1 is SGHNT, CDR2 YYREEE (reference sequence). Between the trimmed V and J ends, which lost 4 bases and 4 bases, there was a span of 17 bases. CDR3 coding DNA: TGTGCCAGCAGCCTTCATCAGGACACGATCTATGGCTACACCTTC. Translating gives CASSLHQDTIYGYTF. Supplemented by reference TRBV5-4 and TRBJ1-2, the full variable domain reads ETGVTQSPTHLIKTRGQQVTLRCSSQSGHNTVSWYQQALGQGPQFIFQYYREEENGRGNFPPRFSGLQFPNYSSELNVNALELDDSALYLCASSLHQDTIYGYTFGSGTRLTVV.

The table lists this clone with many counts. This chain joins TRBV15 and TRBJ2-1; tentative D call: TRBD2 (6 bases). Trimming removed 0 bases from V and 5 bases from J, with 11 bases in between. This CDR3 comprises 15 residues. Per germline, CDR1 LNHNV and CDR2 YYDKDF (reference sequence). CDR3 coding DNA: TGTGCCACCAGCAGAGAATACGGGGGAAACAATGAGCAGTTCTTC. This encodes CATSREYGGNNEQFF.

The chain employs TRBV6-1 and TRBJ2-1, with 9 positions matching TRBD2. V gave up 3 bases and J gave up 2 bases; unmatched junction bases: 5. The CDR3 contains 16 residues. CDR1 MNHNS and CDR2 SASEGT come from the germline V gene. The chain's CDR3 is CASSDLAGRTYNEQFF. CDR3 coding DNA: TGTGCCAGCAGTGACCTAGCGGGAAGGACCTACAATGAGCAGTTCTTC.

Comments on this clone: Other DNA sequences in this sample translate to the same CDR3. The rearrangement links TRBV5-1 to TRBJ1-1; D unclear. Germline loops: CDR1 SGHRS, CDR2 YFSETQ. The CDR3 runs 14 residues. V dropped 4 bases and J dropped 0 bases, with 10 bases sitting between them. The chain's CDR3 is CASSLDGMNTEAFF. CDR3 nucleotides: TGCGCCAGCAGCCTGGACGGTATGAACACTGAAGCTTTCTTT.

This clone appeared a single time. This chain's CDR3 is CASSLSVSGNTEAFF. The CDR3 DNA sequence: TGTGCCAGCAGCTTGTCGGTCAGCGGGAACACTGAAGCTTTCTTT. V and J are TRBV11-1 and TRBJ1-1; D is ambiguous. This CDR3 is 15 amino acids long. The V end lost 3 bases, the J end lost 1 base, and 12 bases lay between the germline ends. CDR1 and CDR2 (germline): SGHAT, FQDESV (reference sequence).

The chain is built from TRBV27 and TRBJ1-1, with no clear D. The CDR3 has 14 residues. Germline values: CDR1 MNHEY, CDR2 SMNVEV (reference sequence). Trimming shortened V by 0 bases and J by 6 bases, and 11 bases separated the two germline ends. CDR3: CASSLSPLSPEAFF. The CDR3, as DNA: TGTGCCAGCAGTTTATCTCCCCTCTCCCCTGAAGCTTTCTTT.

V usage is TRBV27 and J usage is TRBJ2-7; D gene unclear. V lost 5 bases to trimming and J lost 3 bases, with 11 bases between them. Germline V gene sequence: CDR1 MNHEY, CDR2 SMNVEV (reference sequence). This CDR3 is 13 amino acids long. The CDR3 loop reads CASSPTTRYEQYF. DNA for the CDR3: TGTGCCAGCAGTCCTACTACGCGCTACGAGCAGTACTTC.

This chain joins TRBV27 and TRBJ2-3, with 12 bases lining up with TRBD2. CDR1 and CDR2 (germline): MNHEY, SMNVEV (reference sequence). The V segment lost 2 bases and the J segment 2 bases; nucleotides outside the gene matches: 2. The CDR3 covers 16 residues. Here the CDR3 reads CASSLRTSGNTDTQYF. The CDR3 DNA follows: TGTGCCAGCAGTTTAAGGACTAGCGGGAACACAGATACGCAGTATTTT.

V and J are TRBV4-2 and TRBJ1-2; tentatively, D is TRBD1 (5 bases). Trimming stripped 1 base from V and 6 bases from J, with 12 bases between. CDR1 is LGHNA, CDR2 YNFKEQ, per germline. The length of the CDR3 is 14 residues. Here the CDR3 reads CASSQGGEDNGYTF. The CDR3 DNA reads TGTGCCAGCAGCCAAGGGGGCGAGGATAATGGCTACACCTTC.

This sequence joins TRBV19 and TRBJ2-7; tentative D call: TRBD2 (6 bases). The CDR3 spans 14 residues. CDR1 and CDR2 from the germline V gene are LNHDA and SQIVND (reference sequence). The V end lost 7 bases, the J end lost 0 bases, and 13 bases lay between the germline ends. As DNA, the CDR3 is TGTGCCAGTAAACCTAGCGAGAGCTCCTACGAGCAGTACTTC. Protein: CASKPSESSYEQYF.

The V gene is TRBV9, the J gene TRBJ2-2; 14 positions match TRBD2. The junction had 4 bases not matched to a gene; V was cut back by 3 bases and J by 3 bases. The germline gives CDR1 SGDLS, CDR2 YYNGEE. This CDR3 is 17 amino acids long. Here the CDR3 reads CASSAGTSGSYTGELFF. Here the CDR3 DNA reads TGTGCCAGCAGCGCAGGGACTAGCGGGAGTTACACCGGGGAGCTGTTTTTT.

In its sample, this clone was seen a few times. The chain uses TRBV6-2 or TRBV6-3 and TRBJ1-1; TRBD1 matches 11 bases. Per the germline V gene, CDR1 is MNHEY and CDR2 is SVGEGT. CDR3 size: 15 residues. V lost 5 bases and J lost 4; bases outside the gene matches: 6. CDR3 loop: CASSGQGAHLTEAFF. The CDR3 nucleotides read TGTGCCAGCAGTGGACAGGGGGCGCATCTCACTGAAGCTTTCTTT.

The chain joins TRBV19 to TRBJ2-2; D is undetermined. The CDR3 runs to 13 residues. Germline values: CDR1 LNHDA, CDR2 SQIVND (reference sequence). Trimming took 3 bases from V and 3 from J, leaving 5 bases between them. DNA for the CDR3: TGTGCCAGTAGTATCTTCGACACCGGGGAGCTGTTTTTT. Protein sequence: CASSIFDTGELFF.